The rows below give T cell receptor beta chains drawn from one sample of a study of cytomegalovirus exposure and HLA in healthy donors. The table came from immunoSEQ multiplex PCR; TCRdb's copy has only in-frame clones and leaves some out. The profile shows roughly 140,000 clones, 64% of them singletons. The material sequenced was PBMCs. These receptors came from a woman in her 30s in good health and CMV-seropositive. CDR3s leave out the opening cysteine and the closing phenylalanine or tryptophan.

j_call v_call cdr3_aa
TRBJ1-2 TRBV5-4 ASSQLIQGQYGYT
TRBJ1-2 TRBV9 ASQGEYGYT
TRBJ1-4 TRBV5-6 ASSAGTGAGEKLF
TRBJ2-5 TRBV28 ASSLSSGSQETQY
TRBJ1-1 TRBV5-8 ASSLGRKNTEAF
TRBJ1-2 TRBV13 ASSLGTEFDGYT
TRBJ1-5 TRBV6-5 ASSDTSNQPQH
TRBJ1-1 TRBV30 AWSTGMNTEAF
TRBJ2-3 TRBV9 ASSRDVELSTDTQY
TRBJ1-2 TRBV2 ARAGGQGFSYT
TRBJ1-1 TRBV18 ASSPTRTGWVWAF
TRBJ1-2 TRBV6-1 ASSEAYYGYT
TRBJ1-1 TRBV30 AWSAGQGSTEAF
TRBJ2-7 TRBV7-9 ATRGGTAYEQY
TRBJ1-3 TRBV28 ASSTGGQSGNTIY
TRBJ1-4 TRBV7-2 ASSLAGTVNEKLF
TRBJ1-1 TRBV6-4 ASTNRGPTPWTEAF
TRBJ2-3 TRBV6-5 ASSYSEATDTQY
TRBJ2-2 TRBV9 ASSGTGVGYGELF
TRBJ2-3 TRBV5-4 ASSTYTGTNTQY
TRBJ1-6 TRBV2 ASSEGGPNSPLH
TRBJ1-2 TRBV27 ASSLGPAGGGYT
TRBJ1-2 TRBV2 ASSEGQGWGYT
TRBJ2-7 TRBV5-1 ASSFEGQGNGEQY
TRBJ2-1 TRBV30 AWDTYNEQF
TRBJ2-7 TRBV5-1 ASSLGTSGIDEQY
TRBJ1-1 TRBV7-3 ASSLNAARGTTEAF
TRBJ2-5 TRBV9 ASSVGGLAGGPLQETQY
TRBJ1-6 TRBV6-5 ASRSPGSYNSPLH
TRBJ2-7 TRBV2 ASSESRGGLFGWQY
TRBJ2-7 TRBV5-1 ASSWTGYYEQY
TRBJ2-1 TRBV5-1 ASSFPGGLAGGNEQF
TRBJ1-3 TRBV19 ASSTGQAYSGNTIY
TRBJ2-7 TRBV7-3 ASSPRGSYEQY
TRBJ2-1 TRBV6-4 ASSGLAGGNEQF
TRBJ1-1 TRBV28 ASSLGQLNTEAF
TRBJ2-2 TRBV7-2 ASSLERGGELF
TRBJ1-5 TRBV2 ASRGGYSNQPQH
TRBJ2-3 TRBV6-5 ASRLLAGGPDTQY
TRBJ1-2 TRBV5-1 ASSRGQVPYGYT
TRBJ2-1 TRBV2 ASHGTGYSNEQF
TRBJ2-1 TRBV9 ASSAPGQGGHNEQF
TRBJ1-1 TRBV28 ASSLRALAF
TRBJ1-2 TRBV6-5 ASSYPDRDGYT
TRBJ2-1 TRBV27 ASRSSGGAVEQF
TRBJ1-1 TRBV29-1 SALDRAEAF
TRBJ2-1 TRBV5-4 ASSPTGVVAYNEQF
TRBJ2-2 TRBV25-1 ASSPFRNTGELF
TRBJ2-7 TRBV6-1 ASSIVAGYYEQY
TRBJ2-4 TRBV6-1 ASSDGGNIQY
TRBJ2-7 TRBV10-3 AISESETGNEQY
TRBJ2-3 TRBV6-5 ASSRLAGGYTQY
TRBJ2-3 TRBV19 ASSIAQGSTDTQY
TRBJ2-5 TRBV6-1 ASIAGWTGQETQY
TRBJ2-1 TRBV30 AWSVLISYNEQF
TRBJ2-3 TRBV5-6 ASSFGLAGTDTQY
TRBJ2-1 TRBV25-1 ASRKTEATYSEQF
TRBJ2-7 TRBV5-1 ASSPGQNSYEQY
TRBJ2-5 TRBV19 ASSMDTSGKRGTQY